This TCR beta chain was recorded in a study of post-analysis software for immune sequencing data. Background on the study: Clinical courses comprised relapsing-remitting, secondary progressive and progressive-relapsing multiple sclerosis.

Study-wide findings and caveats: Samples from a shared batch, those prepared together, strongly co-clustered by F measure. Diversity measured as normalized Chao1 was significantly lower in multiple sclerosis patients than in controls. Roughly 5 TRBV segments occurring more often in patients than controls included TRBV5-6, TRBV5-1 and TRBV20-1.

Unique molecular identifiers were present in the TCR beta cDNA libraries. The yield from approximately 1 to 10 million T cells was roughly 0.5 million cDNA molecules in total. TCRdb re-analysed the PCR reads in MiXCR, keeping a single row per CDR3 protein. The table has 650,000 to 850,000 distinct CDR3 sequences, 40% to 55% seen once. This clonotype was counted only a few times. Its specificity is unknown. The CDR3 contains 13 residues. Trimming stripped 4 bases from V and 6 bases from J, with 10 bases between. The V call is TRBV12-3 or TRBV12-4, the J call TRBJ2-1; the D gene is possibly TRBD2 (5 bases). The TCR comes from a girl aged 5-17 years with multiple sclerosis. The sample taken for sequencing was blood. The CDR3 reads CASSSNLANEQFF. CDR3 in DNA: TGTGCCAGCAGTTCGAACCTAGCCAATGAGCAGTTCTTC.